These 6 T cell receptor beta chains originate from one sample sequenced in a study of Graves' ophthalmopathy and Graves' hyperthyroidism. RNA served as the template for amplifying TCR beta CDR3 regions. HTBI primers were employed in first-round RT-PCR, then a second-round multiplex PCR followed. TCRdb reprocessed the multiplex PCR reads via MiXCR and lists one record per CDR3 protein. Of some 250,000 distinct CDR3 sequences in the sample, approximately 42% are singletons; the top ten hold around 43%. Sequenced material: peripheral blood. These receptor sequences come from an adult man with Graves' ophthalmopathy.

The chain employs TRBV3-1 and TRBJ2-7; D is tentatively TRBD1 or TRBD2 (5 bases each). The length of the CDR3 is 13 residues. From germline, CDR1 is LGHDT and CDR2 YNNKEL (reference sequence). Trimming shortened V by 3 bases and J by 6 bases, and 12 bases separated the two germline ends. As DNA, the CDR3 is TGTGCCAGCAGCCAGTCAGGGAGCGGCGAGCAGTACTTC. Translating it yields CASSQSGSGEQYF.

This clonotype was counted between two and nine times. V usage is TRBV29-1 and J usage is TRBJ1-1, with a tentative D call TRBD1 (6 bases). Germline CDR1 and CDR2: SQVTM and ANQGSEA. The length of the CDR3 is 13 residues. Trimming left V 0 bases short and J 6 bases short, with 11 bases between. The CDR3 protein is CSVEDRGGPEAFF. The CDR3 DNA reads as TGCAGCGTTGAAGATCGGGGGGGCCCTGAAGCTTTCTTT.

V gene TRBV29-1 combines with J gene TRBJ1-1, with 7 bases identical to TRBD1. Germline CDR1 reads SQVTM; CDR2 reads ANQGSEA. J gave up 7 bases and V 7 bases, and 9 bases lay outside the gene matches. The length of the CDR3 is 12 residues. As DNA, the CDR3 is TGCAGCGAACGACAGGGCGCTCGTGAAGCTTTCTTT. As protein: CSERQGAREAFF.

The chain recombines TRBV30 with TRBJ1-2; D not certain. Germline V lookup: CDR1 GTSNPN, CDR2 SVGIG (reference sequence). CDR3 length: 11 residues. V was cut by 4 bases and J by 3 bases, with 6 bases left in between. For the CDR3, the DNA is TGTGCCTGGATCACCCACTATGGCTACACCTTC. This translates into CAWITHYGYTF.

This clonotype was recorded many times. The gene calls are TRBV29-1 and TRBJ1-3, with 9 bases fitting TRBD1. V was clipped by 8 bases and J by 4 bases; unmatched bases: 6. There are 13 residues in the CDR3. The germline gives CDR1 SQVTM, CDR2 ANQGSEA. CDR3 residues: CSITGGTGNTIYF. Here the CDR3 DNA reads TGCAGCATAACAGGGGGCACGGGAAACACCATATATTTT.

This clonotype was observed a few times. The rearrangement joins TRBV15 to TRBJ1-4, with a possible D match to TRBD1 (5 bases). The germline gives CDR1 LNHNV, CDR2 YYDKDF (reference sequence). V was cut by 0 bases and J by 7 bases, with 18 bases left in between. The CDR3 has 17 amino acids. The CDR3 is CATSRDRNRGKSEKLFF. The CDR3 DNA reads TGTGCCACCAGCAGAGACCGGAACCGGGGGAAGAGTGAAAAACTGTTTTTT.